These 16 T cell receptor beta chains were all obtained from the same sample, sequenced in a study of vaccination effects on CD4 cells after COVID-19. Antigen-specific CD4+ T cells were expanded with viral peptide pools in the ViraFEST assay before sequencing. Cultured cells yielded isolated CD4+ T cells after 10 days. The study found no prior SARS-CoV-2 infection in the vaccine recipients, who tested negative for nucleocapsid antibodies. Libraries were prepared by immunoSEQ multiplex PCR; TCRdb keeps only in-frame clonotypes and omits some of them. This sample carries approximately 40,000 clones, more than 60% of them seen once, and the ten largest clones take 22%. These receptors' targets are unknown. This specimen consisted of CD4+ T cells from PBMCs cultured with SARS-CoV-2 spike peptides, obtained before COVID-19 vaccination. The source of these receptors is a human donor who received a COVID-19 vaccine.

CDR3 coding DNA: TGCGCCAGCAGCTCAGACCCCACAACCAACACTGAAGCTTTCTTT. This encodes CASSSDPTTNTEAFF. The V and J genes are TRBV5-1 and TRBJ1-1; D gene unclear. The V end was cut by 3 bases, the J end by 2 bases, with 14 bases between. Germline V gives CDR1 SGHRS, CDR2 YFSETQ. The CDR3 covers 15 residues.

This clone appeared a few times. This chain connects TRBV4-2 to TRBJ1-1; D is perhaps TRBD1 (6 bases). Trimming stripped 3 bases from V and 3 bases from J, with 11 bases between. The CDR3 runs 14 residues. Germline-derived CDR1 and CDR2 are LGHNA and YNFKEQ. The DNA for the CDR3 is TGTGCCAGCAGCCACCAGGGGTCCGACACTGAAGCTTTCTTT. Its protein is CASSHQGSDTEAFF.

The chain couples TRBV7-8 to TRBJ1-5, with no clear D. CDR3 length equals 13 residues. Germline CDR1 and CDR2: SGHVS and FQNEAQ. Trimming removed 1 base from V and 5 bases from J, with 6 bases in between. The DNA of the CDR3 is TGTGCCAGCAGCTTAGGCCGGGATCAGCCCCAGCATTTT. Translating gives CASSLGRDQPQHF.

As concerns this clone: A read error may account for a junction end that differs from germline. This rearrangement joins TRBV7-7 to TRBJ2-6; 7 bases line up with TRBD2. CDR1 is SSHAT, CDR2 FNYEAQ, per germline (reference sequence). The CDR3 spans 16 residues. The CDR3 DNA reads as TGTGCTAGCAGCTTAGGGGAGGGGTCTGGGGCCAACGTCCTGACTTTC. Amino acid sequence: CASSLGEGSGANVLTF. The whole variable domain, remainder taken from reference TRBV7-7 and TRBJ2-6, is GAGVSQSPRYKVTKRGQDVTLRCDPISSHATLYWYQQALGQGPEFLTYFNYEAQPDKSGLPSDRFSAERPEGSISTLTIQRTEQRDSAMYRCASSLGEGSGANVLTFGAGSRLTVL.

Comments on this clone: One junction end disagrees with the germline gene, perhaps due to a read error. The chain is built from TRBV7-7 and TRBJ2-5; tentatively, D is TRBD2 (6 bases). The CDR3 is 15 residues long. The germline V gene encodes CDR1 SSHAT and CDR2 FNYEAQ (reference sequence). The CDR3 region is CASSPGVSDQETQYF. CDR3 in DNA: TGTGCTAGCAGCCCGGGGGTTTCCGACCAAGAGACCCAGTACTTC.

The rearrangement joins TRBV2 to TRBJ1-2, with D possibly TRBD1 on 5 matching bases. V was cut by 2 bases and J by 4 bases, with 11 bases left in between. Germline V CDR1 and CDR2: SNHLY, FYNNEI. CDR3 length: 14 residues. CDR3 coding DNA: TGTGCCAGCAGTGAACGGGGGACGGGCTATGGCTACACCTTC. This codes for CASSERGTGYGYTF.

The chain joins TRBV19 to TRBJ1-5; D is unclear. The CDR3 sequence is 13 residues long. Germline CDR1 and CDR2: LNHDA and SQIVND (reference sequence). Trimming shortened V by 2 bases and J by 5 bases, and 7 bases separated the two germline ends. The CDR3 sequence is CASSITVDQPQHF. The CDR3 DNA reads TGTGCCAGTAGTATAACAGTTGATCAGCCCCAGCATTTT.

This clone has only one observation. CDR3 amino acids: CASSQDRGNSPLHF. Here the CDR3 DNA reads TGTGCCAGCAGCCAGGACAGGGGGAATTCACCCCTCCACTTT. This chain connects TRBV14 to TRBJ1-6; 10 positions match TRBD1. V lost 3 bases to trimming and J lost 7 bases; unmatched junction nucleotides: 0. Germline V gene sequence: CDR1 SGHDN, CDR2 FVKESK. The CDR3 covers 14 residues.

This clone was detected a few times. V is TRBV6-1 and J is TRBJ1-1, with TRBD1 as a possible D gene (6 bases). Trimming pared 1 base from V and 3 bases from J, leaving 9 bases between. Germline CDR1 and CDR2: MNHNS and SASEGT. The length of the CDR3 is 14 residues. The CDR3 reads CASSEGGPDTEAFF. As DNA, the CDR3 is TGTGCCAGCAGTGAAGGGGGGCCGGACACTGAAGCTTTCTTT.

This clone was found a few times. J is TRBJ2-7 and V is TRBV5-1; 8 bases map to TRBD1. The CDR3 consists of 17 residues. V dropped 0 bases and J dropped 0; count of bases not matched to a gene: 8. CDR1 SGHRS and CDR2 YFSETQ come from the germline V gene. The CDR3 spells CASSLGTGSTYSYEQYF. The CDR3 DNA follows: TGCGCCAGCAGCTTGGGGACAGGGTCCACATACTCCTACGAGCAGTACTTC. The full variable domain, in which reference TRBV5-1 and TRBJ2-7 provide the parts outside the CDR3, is KAGVTQTPRYLIKTRGQQVTLSCSPISGHRSVSWYQQTPGQGLQFLFEYFSETQRNKGNFPGRFSGRQFSNSRSEMNVSTLELGDSALYLCASSLGTGSTYSYEQYFGPGTRLTVT.

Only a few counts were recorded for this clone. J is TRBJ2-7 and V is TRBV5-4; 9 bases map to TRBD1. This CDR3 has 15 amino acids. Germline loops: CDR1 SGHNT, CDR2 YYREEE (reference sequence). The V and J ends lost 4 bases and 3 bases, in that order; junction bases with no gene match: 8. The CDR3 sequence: CASSPGGQGNYEQYF. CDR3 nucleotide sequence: TGTGCCAGCAGCCCAGGCGGACAGGGGAACTACGAGCAGTACTTC.

Here the CDR3 DNA reads TGTGCCAGCAGCCCGCACCCCGGCTACGAGCAGTACTTC. This codes for CASSPHPGYEQYF. The chain uses TRBV3-1 (or the pseudogene TRBV3-2) and TRBJ2-7; no clear D. The CDR3 runs 13 residues. Deletions cut 4 bases from V and 3 bases from J, with 10 bases between. Germline CDR1 LGHDT, CDR2 YNNKEL (reference sequence).

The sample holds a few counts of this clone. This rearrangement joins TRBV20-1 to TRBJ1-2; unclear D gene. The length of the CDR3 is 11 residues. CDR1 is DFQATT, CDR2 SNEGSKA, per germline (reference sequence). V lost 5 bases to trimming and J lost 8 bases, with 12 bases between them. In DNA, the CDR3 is TGCAGTGCTCCGGACCTGGGCGGCTACACCTTC. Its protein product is CSAPDLGGYTF.

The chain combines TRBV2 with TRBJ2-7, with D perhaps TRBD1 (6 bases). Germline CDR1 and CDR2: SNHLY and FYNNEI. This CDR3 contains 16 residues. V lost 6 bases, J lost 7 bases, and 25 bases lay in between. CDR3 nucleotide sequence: TGTGCCAGCAGCAGGGGTGGCGGGTGGGCCTTGGGAGAGCAGTACTTC. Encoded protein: CASSRGGGWALGEQYF.

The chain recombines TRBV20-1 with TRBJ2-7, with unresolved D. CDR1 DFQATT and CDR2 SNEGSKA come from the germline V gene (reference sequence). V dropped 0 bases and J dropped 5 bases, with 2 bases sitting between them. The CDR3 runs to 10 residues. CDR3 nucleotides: TGCAGTGCTAGAGAGCACGAGCAGTACTTC. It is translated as CSAREHEQYF.

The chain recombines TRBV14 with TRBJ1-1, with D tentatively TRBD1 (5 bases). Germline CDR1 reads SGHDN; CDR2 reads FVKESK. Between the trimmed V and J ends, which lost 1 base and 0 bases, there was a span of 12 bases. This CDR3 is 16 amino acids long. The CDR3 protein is CASSQGAGRLNTEAFF. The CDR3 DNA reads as TGTGCCAGCAGCCAAGGGGCGGGACGGCTGAACACTGAAGCTTTCTTT. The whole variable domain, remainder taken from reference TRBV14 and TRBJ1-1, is EAGVTQFPSHSVIEKGQTVTLRCDPISGHDNLYWYRRVMGKEIKFLLHFVKESKQDESGMPNNRFLAERTGGTYSTLKVQPAELEDSGVYFCASSQGAGRLNTEAFFGQGTRLTVV.